Included here is one TCR beta chain sequence, with context. The PCR was carried out with 60 Vbeta primers and 13 Jbeta primers. Sequenced by immunoSEQ multiplex PCR; TCRdb stores in-frame clones only, minus some. The table shows about 160,000 clones, with approximately 80% occurring only once. The data derive from a study of cytomegalovirus exposure and HLA in healthy donors. Overall study: The 100 million to 120 million unique TCR beta sequences, from roughly 170 million T cells, were found by an earlier analysis. There were some 81 million unique TCRs (from HLA-typed donors) in an early data release.

Germline values: CDR1 MGHDK, CDR2 SYGVNS. The CDR3 consists of 18 residues. V was shortened by 0 bases and J by 8 bases, with 25 bases between the two germline ends. The specimen sequenced was PBMCs. This clonotype was sampled from a man in his forties or fifties in good health and CMV-seropositive. The chain recombines TRBV25-1 with TRBJ1-1; D remains ambiguous. Here the CDR3 reads CASSEYGGLMPSNSEAFF. Written as DNA, the CDR3 is TGTGCCAGCAGTGAATATGGAGGTTTAATGCCTAGCAATTCGGAAGCTTTCTTT.